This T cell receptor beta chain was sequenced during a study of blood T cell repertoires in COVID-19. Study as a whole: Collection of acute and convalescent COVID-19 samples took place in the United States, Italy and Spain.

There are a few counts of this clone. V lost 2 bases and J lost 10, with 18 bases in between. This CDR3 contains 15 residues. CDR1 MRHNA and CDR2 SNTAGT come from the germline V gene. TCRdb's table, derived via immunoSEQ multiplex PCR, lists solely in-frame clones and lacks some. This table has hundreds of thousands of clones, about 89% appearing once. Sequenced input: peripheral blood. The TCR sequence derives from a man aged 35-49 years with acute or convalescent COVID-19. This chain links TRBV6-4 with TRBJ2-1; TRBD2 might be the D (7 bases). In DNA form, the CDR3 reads TGTGCCAGCAGTGACGGGGGGGGCGAGACTGGGGAGCAGTTCTTC. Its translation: CASSDGGGETGEQFF.